The source of this T cell receptor beta chain is a study of cytomegalovirus exposure and HLA in healthy donors. About the study: Unique TCRs numbering around 85 million, obtained from HLA-typed donors, made up an early data release. Study-level points and caveats: CMV serostatus was the sole immune exposure information available. Among TCR beta chains, those listed as cytomegalovirus-associated numbered over 150. A later analysis reportedly identified an Asian-associated ancestry cluster as carrying fewer N-insertions than the approximately 620-donor mean.

13 Jbeta primers and 60 Vbeta primers were used for the PCR. Assay: immunoSEQ multiplex PCR; the TCRdb copy retains only in-frame clones and omits some. The sample holds 120,000 or so clones, 15% to 20% seen once. This clone was counted between two and nine times. Its antigen is undetermined. Germline V CDR1 and CDR2: MNHNY, SVGAGI (reference sequence). The CDR3 covers 16 residues. The V and J ends lost 5 bases and 0 bases respectively, with 11 bases between them. The clonotype was recovered from a female donor in good health and CMV-seropositive. The chain couples TRBV6-6 to TRBJ1-6; tentatively, D is TRBD1 (5 bases). The specimen sequenced was PBMCs. CDR3 bases: TGTGCCAGCAGTATGACAGCTAGCTCCTATAATTCACCCCTCCACTTT. This translates into CASSMTASSYNSPLHF.